The clone carrying this T cell receptor beta chain was seen a few times. This same CDR3 is encoded by further DNA sequences in the sample. These data belong to a study of shared clonotypes between healthy human individuals. The naive CD8 fraction comprised CD45RO-negative cells positively selected for CCR7 and excluded terminally differentiated effector memory CD45RA+ cells. Some clones are missing from TCRdb's copy, which holds only in-frame ones; the method was immunoSEQ multiplex PCR. The table has about 2 million clones, about 95% seen once. Germline assignment: CDR1 SGHRS and CDR2 YFSETQ. Between the trimmed V and J ends, which lost 0 bases and 0 bases, there was a span of 7 bases. The CDR3 extends over 15 amino acids.

The receptor was isolated from a man younger than 35 in good health. Sequencing used naive CD8+ T cells sorted from blood. The J gene is TRBJ2-1, the V gene TRBV5-1; maybe TRBD1 (6 bases). This chain's CDR3 is CASSLEGGSYNEQFF. CDR3 bases: TGCGCCAGCAGCTTGGAAGGGGGCTCCTACAATGAGCAGTTCTTC.